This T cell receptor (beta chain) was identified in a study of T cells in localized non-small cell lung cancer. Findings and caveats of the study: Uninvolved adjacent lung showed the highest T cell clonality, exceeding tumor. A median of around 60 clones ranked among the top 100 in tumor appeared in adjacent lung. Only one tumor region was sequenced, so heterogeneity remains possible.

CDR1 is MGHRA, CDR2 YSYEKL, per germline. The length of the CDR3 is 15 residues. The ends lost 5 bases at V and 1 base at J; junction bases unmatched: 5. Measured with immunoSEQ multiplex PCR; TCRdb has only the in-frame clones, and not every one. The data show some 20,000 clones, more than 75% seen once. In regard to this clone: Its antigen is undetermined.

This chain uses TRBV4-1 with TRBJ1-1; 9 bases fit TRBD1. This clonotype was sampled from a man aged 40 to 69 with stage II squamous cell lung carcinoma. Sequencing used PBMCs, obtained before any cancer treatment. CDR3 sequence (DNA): TGCGCCAGCAGCTTGGACAGGGGAGCGAACACTGAAGCTTTCTTT. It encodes CASSLDRGANTEAFF.